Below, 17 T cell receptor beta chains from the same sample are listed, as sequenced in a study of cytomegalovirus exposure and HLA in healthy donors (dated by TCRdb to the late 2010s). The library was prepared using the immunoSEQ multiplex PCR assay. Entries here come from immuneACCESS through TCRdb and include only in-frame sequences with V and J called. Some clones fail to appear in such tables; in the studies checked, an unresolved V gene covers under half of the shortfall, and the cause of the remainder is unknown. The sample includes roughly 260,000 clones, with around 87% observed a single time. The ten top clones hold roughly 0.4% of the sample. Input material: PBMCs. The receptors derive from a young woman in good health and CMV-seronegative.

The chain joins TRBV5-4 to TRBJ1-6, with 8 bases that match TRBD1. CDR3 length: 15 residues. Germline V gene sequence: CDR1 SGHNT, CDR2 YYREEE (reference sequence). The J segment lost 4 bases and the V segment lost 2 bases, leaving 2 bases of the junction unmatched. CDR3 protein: CASSFDRGYNSPLHF. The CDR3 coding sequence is TGTGCCAGCAGCTTTGACAGGGGATATAATTCACCCCTCCACTTT.

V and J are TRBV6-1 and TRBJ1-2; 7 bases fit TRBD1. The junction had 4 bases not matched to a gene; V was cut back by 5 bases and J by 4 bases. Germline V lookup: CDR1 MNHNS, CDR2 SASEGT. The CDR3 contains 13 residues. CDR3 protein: CASSPGGFYGYTF. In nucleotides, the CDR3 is TGTGCCAGCAGTCCAGGGGGATTCTATGGCTACACCTTC.

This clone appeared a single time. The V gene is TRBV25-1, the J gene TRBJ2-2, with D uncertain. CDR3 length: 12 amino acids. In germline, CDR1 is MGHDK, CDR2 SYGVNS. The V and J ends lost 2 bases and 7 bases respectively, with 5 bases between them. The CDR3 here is CASSEGLGELFF. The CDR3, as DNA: TGTGCCAGCAGTGAAGGCCTCGGGGAGCTGTTTTTT.

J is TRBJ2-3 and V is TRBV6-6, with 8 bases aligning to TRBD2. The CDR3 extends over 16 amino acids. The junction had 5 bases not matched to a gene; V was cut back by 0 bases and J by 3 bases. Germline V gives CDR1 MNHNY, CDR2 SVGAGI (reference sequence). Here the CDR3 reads CASSYSAGGRTDTQYF. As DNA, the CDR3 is TGTGCCAGCAGTTACTCTGCGGGGGGCCGGACAGATACGCAGTATTTT.

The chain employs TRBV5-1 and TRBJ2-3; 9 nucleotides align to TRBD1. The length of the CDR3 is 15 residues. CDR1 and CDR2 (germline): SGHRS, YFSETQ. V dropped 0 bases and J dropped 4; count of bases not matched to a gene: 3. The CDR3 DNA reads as TGCGCCAGCAGCTTGGGGGACAGGGCAGCAGATACGCAGTATTTT. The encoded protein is CASSLGDRAADTQYF.

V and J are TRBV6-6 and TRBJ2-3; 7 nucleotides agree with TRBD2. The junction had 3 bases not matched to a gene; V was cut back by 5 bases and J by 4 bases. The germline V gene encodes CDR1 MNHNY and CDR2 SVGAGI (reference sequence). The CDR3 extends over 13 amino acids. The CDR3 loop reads CASSSGEADTQYF. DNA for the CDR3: TGTGCCAGCAGTAGCGGGGAGGCAGATACGCAGTATTTT.

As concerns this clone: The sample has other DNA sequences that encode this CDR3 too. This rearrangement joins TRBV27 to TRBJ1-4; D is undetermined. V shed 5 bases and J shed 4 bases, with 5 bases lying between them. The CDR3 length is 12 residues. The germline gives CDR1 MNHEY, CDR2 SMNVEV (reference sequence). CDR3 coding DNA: TGTGCCAGCAGTCAAATTAATGAAAAACTGTTTTTT. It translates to CASSQINEKLFF.

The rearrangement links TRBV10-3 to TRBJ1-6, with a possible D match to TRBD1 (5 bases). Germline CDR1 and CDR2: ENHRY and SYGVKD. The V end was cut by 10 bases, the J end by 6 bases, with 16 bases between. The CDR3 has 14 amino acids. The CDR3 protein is CATAGLTINSPLHF. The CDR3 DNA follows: TGTGCCACCGCGGGACTTACAATTAATTCACCCCTCCACTTT.

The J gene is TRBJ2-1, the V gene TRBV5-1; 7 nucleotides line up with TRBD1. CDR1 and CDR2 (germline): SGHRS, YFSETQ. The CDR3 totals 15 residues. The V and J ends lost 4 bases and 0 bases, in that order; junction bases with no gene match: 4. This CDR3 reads CASSRGQNSYNEQFF. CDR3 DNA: TGCGCCAGCAGCCGGGGACAGAACTCCTACAATGAGCAGTTCTTC.

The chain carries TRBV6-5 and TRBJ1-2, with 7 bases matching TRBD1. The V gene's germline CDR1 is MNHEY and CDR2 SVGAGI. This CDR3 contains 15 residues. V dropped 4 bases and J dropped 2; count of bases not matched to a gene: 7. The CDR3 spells CASSFGQALNYGYTF. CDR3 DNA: TGTGCCAGCAGTTTCGGACAGGCTCTAAACTATGGCTACACCTTC.

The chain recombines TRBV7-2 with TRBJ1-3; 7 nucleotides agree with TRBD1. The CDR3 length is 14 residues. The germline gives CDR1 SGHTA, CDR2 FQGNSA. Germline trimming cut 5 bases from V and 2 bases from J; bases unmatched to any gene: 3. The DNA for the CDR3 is TGTGCCAGCAGCCGACAGGGACCTGGAAACACCATATATTTT. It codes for CASSRQGPGNTIYF.

The CDR3 region has the DNA TGTGCCAGCAGCGCCGGACTCACCAACTACGAGCAGTACTTC. The encoded protein is CASSAGLTNYEQYF. This sequence joins TRBV9 and TRBJ2-7, with a tentative D call TRBD2 (5 bases). Germline CDR1 SGDLS, CDR2 YYNGEE. Trimming pared 3 bases from V and 3 bases from J, leaving 13 bases between. The CDR3 is 14 residues long.

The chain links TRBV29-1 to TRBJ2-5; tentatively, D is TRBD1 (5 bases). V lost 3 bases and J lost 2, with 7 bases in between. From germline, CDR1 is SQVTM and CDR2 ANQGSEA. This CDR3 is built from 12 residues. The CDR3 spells CSVDWTQETQYF. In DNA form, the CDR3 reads TGCAGCGTTGATTGGACACAAGAGACCCAGTACTTC.

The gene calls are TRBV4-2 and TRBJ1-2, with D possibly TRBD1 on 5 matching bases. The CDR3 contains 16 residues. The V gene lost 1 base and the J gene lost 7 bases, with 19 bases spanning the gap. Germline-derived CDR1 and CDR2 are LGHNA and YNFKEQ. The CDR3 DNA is TGTGCCAGCAGCCAAGCGTATATCTTAGGGGTTGTTGGCTACACCTTC. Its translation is CASSQAYILGVVGYTF.

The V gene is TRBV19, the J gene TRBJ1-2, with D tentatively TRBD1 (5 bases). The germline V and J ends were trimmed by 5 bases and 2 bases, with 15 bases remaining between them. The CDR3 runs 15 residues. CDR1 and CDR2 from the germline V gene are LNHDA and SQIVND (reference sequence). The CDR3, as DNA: TGTGCCAGTAGTCCCAGGACACAGTCAAACTATGGCTACACCTTC. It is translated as CASSPRTQSNYGYTF.

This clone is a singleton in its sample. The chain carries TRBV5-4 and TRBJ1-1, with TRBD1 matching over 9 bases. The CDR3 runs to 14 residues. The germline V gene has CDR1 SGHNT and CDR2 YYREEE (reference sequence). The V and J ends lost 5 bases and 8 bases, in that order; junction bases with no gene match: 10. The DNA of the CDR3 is TGTGCCAGCAGTCTTAATACAGGGGGCTTCGAAGCTTTCTTT. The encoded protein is CASSLNTGGFEAFF.

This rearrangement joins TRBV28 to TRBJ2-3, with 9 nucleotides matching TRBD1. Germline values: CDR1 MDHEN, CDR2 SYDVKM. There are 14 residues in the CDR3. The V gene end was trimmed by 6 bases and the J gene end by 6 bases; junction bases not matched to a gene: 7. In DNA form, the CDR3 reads TGTGCCAGCAGCACTACAGGGGGCGTGGATACGCAGTATTTT. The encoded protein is CASSTTGGVDTQYF.